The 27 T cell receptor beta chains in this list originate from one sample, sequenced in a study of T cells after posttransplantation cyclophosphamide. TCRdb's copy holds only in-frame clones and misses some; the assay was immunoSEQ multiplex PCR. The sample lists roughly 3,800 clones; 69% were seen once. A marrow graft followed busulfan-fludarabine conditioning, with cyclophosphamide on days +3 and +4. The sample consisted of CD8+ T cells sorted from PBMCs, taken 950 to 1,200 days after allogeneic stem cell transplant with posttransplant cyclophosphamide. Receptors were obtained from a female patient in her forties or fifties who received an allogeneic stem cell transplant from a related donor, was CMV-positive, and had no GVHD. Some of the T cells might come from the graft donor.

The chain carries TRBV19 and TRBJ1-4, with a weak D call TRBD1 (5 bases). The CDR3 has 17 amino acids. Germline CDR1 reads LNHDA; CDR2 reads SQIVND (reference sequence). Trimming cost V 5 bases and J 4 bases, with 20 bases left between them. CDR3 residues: CASSLGDFGPFNEKLFF. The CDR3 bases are TGTGCCAGTAGTCTGGGGGACTTCGGCCCCTTTAATGAAAAACTGTTTTTT.

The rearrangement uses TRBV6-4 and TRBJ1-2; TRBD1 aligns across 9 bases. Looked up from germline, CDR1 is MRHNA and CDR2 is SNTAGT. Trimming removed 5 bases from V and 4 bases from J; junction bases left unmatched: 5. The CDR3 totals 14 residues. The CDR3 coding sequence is TGTGCCAGCAGTCATACAGGGGGCGGCTATGGCTACACCTTC. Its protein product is CASSHTGGGYGYTF.

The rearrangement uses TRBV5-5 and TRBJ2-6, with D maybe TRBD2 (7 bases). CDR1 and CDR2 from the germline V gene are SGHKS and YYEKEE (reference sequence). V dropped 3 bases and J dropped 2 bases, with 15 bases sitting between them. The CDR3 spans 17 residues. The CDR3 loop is CASSWGGAAAGANVLTF. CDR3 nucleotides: TGTGCCAGCAGCTGGGGGGGGGCGGCGGCTGGGGCCAACGTCCTGACTTTC.

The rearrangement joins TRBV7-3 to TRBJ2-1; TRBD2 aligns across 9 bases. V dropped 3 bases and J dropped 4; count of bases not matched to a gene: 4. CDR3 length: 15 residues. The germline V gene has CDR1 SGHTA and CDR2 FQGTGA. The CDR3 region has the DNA TGTGCCAGCAGCTTGGGCGGGGGGGCTTACAATGAGCAGTTCTTC. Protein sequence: CASSLGGGAYNEQFF.

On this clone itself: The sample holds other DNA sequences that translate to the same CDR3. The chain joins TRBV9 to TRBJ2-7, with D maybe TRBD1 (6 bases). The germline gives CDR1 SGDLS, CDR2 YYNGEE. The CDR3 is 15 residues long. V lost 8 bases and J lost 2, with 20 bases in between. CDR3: CASFFKQGTAYEQYF. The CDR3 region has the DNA TGTGCCAGTTTTTTCAAGCAGGGGACGGCCTACGAGCAGTACTTC. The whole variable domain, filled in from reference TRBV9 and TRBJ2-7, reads DSGVTQTPKHLITATGQRVTLRCSPRSGDLSVYWYQQSLDQGLQFLIQYYNGEERAKGNILERFSAQQFPDLHSELNLSSLELGDSALYFCASFFKQGTAYEQYFGPGTRLTVT.

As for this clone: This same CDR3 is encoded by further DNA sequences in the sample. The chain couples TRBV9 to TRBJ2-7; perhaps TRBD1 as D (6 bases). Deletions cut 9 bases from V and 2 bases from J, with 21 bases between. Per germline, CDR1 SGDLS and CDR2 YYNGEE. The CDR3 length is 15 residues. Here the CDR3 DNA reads TGTGCCATTTGTTTCGGGCAGGGGACGGCCTACGAGCAGTACTTC. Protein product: CAICFGQGTAYEQYF.

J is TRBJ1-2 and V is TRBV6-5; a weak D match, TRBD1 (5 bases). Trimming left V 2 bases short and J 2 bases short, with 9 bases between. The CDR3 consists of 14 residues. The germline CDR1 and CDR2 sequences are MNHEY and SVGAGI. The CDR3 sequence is CASSYGAGNYGYTF. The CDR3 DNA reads TGTGCCAGCAGTTACGGGGCAGGGAACTATGGCTACACCTTC.

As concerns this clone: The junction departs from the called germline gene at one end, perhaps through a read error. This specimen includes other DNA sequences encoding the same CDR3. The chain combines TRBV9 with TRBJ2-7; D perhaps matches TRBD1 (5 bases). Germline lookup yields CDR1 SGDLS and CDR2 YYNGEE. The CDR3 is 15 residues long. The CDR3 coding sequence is TGTGCCTGCAGTATCAGACAGAGGACGGCATACGAGCAGTACTTC. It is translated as CACSIRQRTAYEQYF.

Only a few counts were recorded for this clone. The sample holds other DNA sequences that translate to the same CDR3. The CDR3 region is CASIIEQGTAYEQYF. The CDR3 DNA reads TGTGCCAGCATCATCGAGCAGGGGACGGCCTACGAGCAGTACTTC. The chain combines TRBV9 with TRBJ2-7, with a possible D match to TRBD1 (6 bases). This CDR3 spans 15 amino acids. Germline V gene data show CDR1 as SGDLS and CDR2 as YYNGEE. V shed 6 bases and J shed 2 bases, with 18 bases lying between them.

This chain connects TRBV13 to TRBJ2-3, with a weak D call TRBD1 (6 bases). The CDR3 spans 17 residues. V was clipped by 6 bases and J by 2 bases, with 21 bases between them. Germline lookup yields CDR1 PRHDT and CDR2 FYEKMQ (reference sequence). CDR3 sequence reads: CASSFLDGGSLTDTQYF. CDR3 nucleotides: TGTGCCAGCAGTTTCCTGGATGGGGGCAGCCTCACAGATACGCAGTATTTT.

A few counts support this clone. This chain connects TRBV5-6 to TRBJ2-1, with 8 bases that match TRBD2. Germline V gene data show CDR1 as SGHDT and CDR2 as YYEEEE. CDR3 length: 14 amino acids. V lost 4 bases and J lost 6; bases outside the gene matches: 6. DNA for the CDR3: TGTGCCAGCAGCGCCTCCGGGACTAGCAATGAGCAGTTCTTC. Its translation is CASSASGTSNEQFF.

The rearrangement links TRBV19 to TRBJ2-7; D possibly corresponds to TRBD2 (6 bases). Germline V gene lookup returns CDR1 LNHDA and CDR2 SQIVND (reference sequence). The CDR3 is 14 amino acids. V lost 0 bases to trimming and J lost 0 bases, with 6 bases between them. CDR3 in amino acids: CASSIDGGSYEQYF. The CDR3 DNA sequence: TGTGCCAGTAGTATAGACGGGGGCTCCTACGAGCAGTACTTC.

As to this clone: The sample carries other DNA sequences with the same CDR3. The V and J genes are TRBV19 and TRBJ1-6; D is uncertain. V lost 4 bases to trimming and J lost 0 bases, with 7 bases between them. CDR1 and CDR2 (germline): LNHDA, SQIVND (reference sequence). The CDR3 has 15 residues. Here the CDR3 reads CASSKVLSYNSPLHF. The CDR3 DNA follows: TGTGCCAGTAGTAAAGTACTCTCCTATAATTCACCCCTCCACTTT.

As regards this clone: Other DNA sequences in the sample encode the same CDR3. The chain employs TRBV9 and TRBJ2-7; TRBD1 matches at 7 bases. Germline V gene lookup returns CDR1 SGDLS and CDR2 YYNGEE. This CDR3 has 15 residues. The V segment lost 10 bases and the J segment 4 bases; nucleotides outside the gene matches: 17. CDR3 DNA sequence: TGTGCCTGTTGTATCAAACAGGGGACGGCATACGAGCAGTACTTC. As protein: CACCIKQGTAYEQYF.

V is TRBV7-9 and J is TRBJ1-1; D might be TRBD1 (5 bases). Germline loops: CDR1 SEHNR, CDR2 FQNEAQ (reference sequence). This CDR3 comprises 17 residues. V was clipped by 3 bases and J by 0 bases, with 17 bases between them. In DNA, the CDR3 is TGTGCCAGCAGCTTCCCCTCAAGCGGGGCCATGAACACTGAAGCTTTCTTT. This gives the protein CASSFPSSGAMNTEAFF.

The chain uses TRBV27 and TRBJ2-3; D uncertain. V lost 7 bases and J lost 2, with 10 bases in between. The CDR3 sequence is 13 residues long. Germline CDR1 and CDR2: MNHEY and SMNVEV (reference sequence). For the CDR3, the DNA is TGTGCCAGCAAGAACTACCCCACAGATACGCAGTATTTT. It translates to CASKNYPTDTQYF.

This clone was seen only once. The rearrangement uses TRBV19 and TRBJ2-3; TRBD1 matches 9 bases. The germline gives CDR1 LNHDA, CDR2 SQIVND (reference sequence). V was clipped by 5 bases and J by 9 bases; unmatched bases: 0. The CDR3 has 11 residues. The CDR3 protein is CASSGTGTQYF. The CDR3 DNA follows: TGTGCCAGTAGTGGGACAGGGACGCAGTATTTT.

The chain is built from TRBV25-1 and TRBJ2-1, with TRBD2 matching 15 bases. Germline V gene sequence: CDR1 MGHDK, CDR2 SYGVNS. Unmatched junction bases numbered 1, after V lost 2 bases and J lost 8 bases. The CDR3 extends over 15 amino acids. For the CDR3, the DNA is TGTGCCAGCAGTGAAAGGACTAGCGGGGGGGATGAGCAGTTCTTC. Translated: CASSERTSGGDEQFF.

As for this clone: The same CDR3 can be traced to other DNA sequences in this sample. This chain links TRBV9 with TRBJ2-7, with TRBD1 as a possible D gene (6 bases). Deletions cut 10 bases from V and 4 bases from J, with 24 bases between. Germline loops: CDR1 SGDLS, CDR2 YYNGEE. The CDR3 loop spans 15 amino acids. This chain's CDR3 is CACCIKQGTAYEQYF. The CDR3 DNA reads TGTGCCTGTTGCATCAAGCAGGGGACGGCATACGAGCAGTACTTC.

The DNA for the CDR3 is TGTGCCAGCAGGGACAGATTGTCGGTCACAGATACGCAGTATTTT. It yields the protein CASRDRLSVTDTQYF. The V gene is TRBV2, the J gene TRBJ2-3; TRBD1 is a possible D gene (6 bases). The CDR3 is 15 residues long. Germline values: CDR1 SNHLY, CDR2 FYNNEI. V was pared by 6 bases and J by 2 bases, with 15 bases between.

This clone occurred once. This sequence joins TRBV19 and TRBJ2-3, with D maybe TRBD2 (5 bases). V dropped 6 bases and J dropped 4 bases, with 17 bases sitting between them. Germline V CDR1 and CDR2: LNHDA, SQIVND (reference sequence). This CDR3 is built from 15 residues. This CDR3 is CASRRGPLLADTQYF. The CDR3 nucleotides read TGTGCCAGTAGAAGAGGGCCCCTTCTAGCAGATACGCAGTATTTT.

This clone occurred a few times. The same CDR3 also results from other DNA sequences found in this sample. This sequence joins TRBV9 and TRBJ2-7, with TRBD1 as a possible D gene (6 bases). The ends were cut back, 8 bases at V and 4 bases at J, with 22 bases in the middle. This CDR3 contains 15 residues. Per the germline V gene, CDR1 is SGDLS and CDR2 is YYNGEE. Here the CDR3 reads CASCIRQGTAYEQYF. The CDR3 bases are TGTGCCAGTTGTATCAGGCAGGGGACGGCATACGAGCAGTACTTC.

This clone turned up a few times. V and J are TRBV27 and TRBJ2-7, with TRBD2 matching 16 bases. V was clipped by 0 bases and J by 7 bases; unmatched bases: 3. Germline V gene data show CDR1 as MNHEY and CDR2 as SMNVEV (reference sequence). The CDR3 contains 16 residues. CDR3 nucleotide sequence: TGTGCCAGCAGTTTATCGGGACTAGCGGGAGGGAGGGAGCAGTACTTC. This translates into CASSLSGLAGGREQYF.

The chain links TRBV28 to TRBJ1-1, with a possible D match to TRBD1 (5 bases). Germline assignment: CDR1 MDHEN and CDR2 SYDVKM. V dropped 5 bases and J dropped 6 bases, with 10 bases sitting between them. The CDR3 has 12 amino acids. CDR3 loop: CASSTSGSEAFF. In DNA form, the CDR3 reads TGTGCCAGCAGTACATCAGGGTCTGAAGCTTTCTTT. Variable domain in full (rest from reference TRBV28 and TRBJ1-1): DVKVTQSSRYLVKRTGEKVFLECVQDMDHENMFWYRQDPGLGLRLIYFSYDVKMKEKGDIPEGYSVSREKKERFSLILESASTNQTSMYLCASSTSGSEAFFGQGTRLTVV.

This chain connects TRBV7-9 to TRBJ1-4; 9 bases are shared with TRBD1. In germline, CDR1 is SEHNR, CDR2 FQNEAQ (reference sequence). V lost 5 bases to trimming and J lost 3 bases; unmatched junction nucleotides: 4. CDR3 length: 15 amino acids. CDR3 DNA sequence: TGTGCCAGCAGCGGGGGACAGGGCCCTAATGAAAAACTGTTTTTT. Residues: CASSGGQGPNEKLFF.

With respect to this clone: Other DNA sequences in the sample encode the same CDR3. The CDR3 coding sequence is TGTGCCTGTAGCTTCGGGCAGGGGACGGCATACGAGCAGTACTTC. Translated: CACSFGQGTAYEQYF. V usage is TRBV9 and J usage is TRBJ2-7; a weak D match, TRBD1 (6 bases). Per the germline V gene, CDR1 is SGDLS and CDR2 is YYNGEE. Trimming took off 10 bases at V and 4 bases at J, with 24 bases between the two ends. CDR3 length: 15 residues. The variable domain in full, completed from reference TRBV9 and TRBJ2-7, reads DSGVTQTPKHLITATGQRVTLRCSPRSGDLSVYWYQQSLDQGLQFLIQYYNGEERAKGNILERFSAQQFPDLHSELNLSSLELGDSALYFCACSFGQGTAYEQYFGPGTRLTVT.

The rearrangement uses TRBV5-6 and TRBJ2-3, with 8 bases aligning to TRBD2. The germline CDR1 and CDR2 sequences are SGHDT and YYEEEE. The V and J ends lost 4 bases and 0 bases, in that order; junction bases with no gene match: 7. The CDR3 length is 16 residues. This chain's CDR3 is CASSLPGGASTDTQYF. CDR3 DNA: TGTGCCAGCAGCCTACCGGGGGGGGCGAGCACAGATACGCAGTATTTT.